These 18 T cell receptor beta chains originate from one sample sequenced in a study of cytomegalovirus exposure and HLA in healthy donors. The protocol was immunoSEQ multiplex PCR, while the TCRdb copy is restricted to in-frame clones and leaves out a portion. This table holds 250,000 to 350,000 clones, 87% found once. Sequencing input: PBMCs. Every receptor here comes from a woman aged 25-40 years in good health and CMV-seropositive.

The chain has TRBV4-1 and TRBJ2-1; 13 positions agree with TRBD2. V lost 0 bases, J lost 0 bases, and 11 bases stayed unmatched. Looked up from germline, CDR1 is MGHRA and CDR2 is YSYEKL. The CDR3 extends over 21 amino acids. This CDR3 is CASSQERSGTSGNFSYNEQFF. Here the CDR3 DNA reads TGCGCCAGCAGCCAAGAGCGCTCCGGGACTAGCGGGAATTTCTCCTACAATGAGCAGTTCTTC.

This chain joins TRBV27 and TRBJ1-2; a weak D match, TRBD1 (5 bases). The V end was cut by 5 bases, the J end by 2 bases, with 21 bases between. Germline lookup yields CDR1 MNHEY and CDR2 SMNVEV (reference sequence). The CDR3 covers 17 residues. This chain's CDR3 is CASSPGSRQPLNYGYTF. For the CDR3, the DNA is TGTGCCAGCAGTCCCGGATCTCGACAGCCTTTAAACTATGGCTACACCTTC.

The chain uses TRBV14 and TRBJ2-5; D is tentatively TRBD1 or TRBD2 (5 bases each). The V end lost 3 bases, the J end lost 9 bases, and 14 bases lay between the germline ends. The length of the CDR3 is 13 residues. Germline values: CDR1 SGHDN, CDR2 FVKESK. The CDR3 protein is CASSQGRPLAQYF. CDR3 in DNA: TGTGCCAGCAGCCAGGGACGTCCTCTGGCCCAGTACTTC.

This chain links TRBV10-1 with TRBJ1-1; 7 nucleotides agree with TRBD1. Germline CDR1 and CDR2: WNHNN and SYGVQD (reference sequence). The J segment lost 0 bases and the V segment lost 3 bases, leaving 22 bases of the junction unmatched. This CDR3 contains 21 residues. The CDR3 spells CASSDPTGFSIKLRMNTEAFF. CDR3 coding DNA: TGCGCCAGCAGTGACCCGACAGGGTTTTCGATTAAATTAAGGATGAACACTGAAGCTTTCTTT.

J is TRBJ2-5 and V is TRBV7-2; 10 bases map to TRBD1. CDR1 and CDR2 from the germline V gene are SGHTA and FQGNSA. CDR3 length: 15 amino acids. The V segment lost 5 bases and the J segment 6 bases; nucleotides outside the gene matches: 9. CDR3 nucleotide sequence: TGTGCCAGCAGCCTACTGGGACAGGGGCTTCAGACCCAGTACTTC. Amino acid sequence: CASSLLGQGLQTQYF.

The chain is built from TRBV9 and TRBJ2-3; possibly TRBD2 for D (6 bases). The CDR3 is 16 amino acids. Trimming took off 3 bases at V and 0 bases at J, with 14 bases between the two ends. Germline CDR1 and CDR2: SGDLS and YYNGEE. The DNA for the CDR3 is TGTGCCAGCAGCGGTGCGGGGCTTCATAGCACAGATACGCAGTATTTT. This translates into CASSGAGLHSTDTQYF.

The CDR3 is CASTEVGQPQHF. The CDR3 DNA sequence: TGTGCCAGTACCGAGGTGGGTCAGCCCCAGCATTTT. The J gene is TRBJ1-5, the V gene TRBV19, with unresolved D. Trimming left V 7 bases short and J 6 bases short, with 10 bases between. The CDR3 contains 12 residues. Per the germline V gene, CDR1 is LNHDA and CDR2 is SQIVND (reference sequence).

The chain employs TRBV29-1 and TRBJ2-7, with D maybe TRBD1 (6 bases). Germline CDR1 and CDR2: SQVTM and ANQGSEA. This CDR3 has 12 amino acids. V lost 4 bases to trimming and J lost 3 bases, with 10 bases between them. The DNA of the CDR3 is TGCAGCGTTGCCGCGGACAGCTACGAGCAGTACTTC. It codes for CSVAADSYEQYF.

This rearrangement joins TRBV9 to TRBJ2-3, with 8 bases lining up with TRBD2. This CDR3 is 15 amino acids long. V lost 4 bases and J lost 1; bases outside the gene matches: 5. The germline gives CDR1 SGDLS, CDR2 YYNGEE. For the CDR3, the DNA is TGTGCCAGCAGCCAAATAGCGGGGCGCACAGATACGCAGTATTTT. Translating it yields CASSQIAGRTDTQYF.

The CDR3 protein is CASGGAWGETQYF. CDR3 in DNA: TGTGCCAGCGGGGGGGCCTGGGGGGAGACCCAGTACTTC. V is TRBV27 and J is TRBJ2-5, with D possibly being TRBD2 (7 bases). The CDR3 has 13 residues. Germline V gives CDR1 MNHEY, CDR2 SMNVEV (reference sequence). The ends were cut back, 8 bases at V and 5 bases at J, with 15 bases in the middle.

The V gene is TRBV20-1, the J gene TRBJ2-3; no clear D gene. There are 11 residues in the CDR3. CDR1 is DFQATT and CDR2 is SNEGSKA in the germline V gene (reference sequence). CDR3 protein: CNIWGTDTQYF. Here the CDR3 DNA reads TGCAATATCTGGGGCACAGATACGCAGTATTTT.

The chain couples TRBV28 to TRBJ1-2, with D tentatively TRBD1 (5 bases). The germline V and J ends were trimmed by 6 bases and 8 bases, with 13 bases remaining between them. Per the germline V gene, CDR1 is MDHEN and CDR2 is SYDVKM. This CDR3 region has 12 residues. In nucleotides, the CDR3 is TGTGCCAGCAGACCGTCCGGGGGAGGCTACACCTTC. Protein product: CASRPSGGGYTF.

The chain employs TRBV7-2 and TRBJ2-5; either TRBD1 or TRBD2 may fit D (6 bases each). V was trimmed by 5 bases and J by 1 base, leaving 8 bases between them. This CDR3 region has 13 residues. CDR1 is SGHTA, CDR2 FQGNSA, per germline. The CDR3 reads CASSPGAQETQYF. CDR3 in DNA: TGTGCCAGCAGCCCGGGGGCCCAAGAGACCCAGTACTTC.

V gene TRBV10-2 combines with J gene TRBJ2-7; 11 bases match TRBD2. V lost 6 bases and J lost 3; bases outside the gene matches: 4. Per germline, CDR1 WSHSY and CDR2 SAAADI. The length of the CDR3 is 14 residues. The CDR3 DNA reads as TGCGCCAGCAGAATGACTAGCGGGGACTACGAGCAGTACTTC. The encoded protein is CASRMTSGDYEQYF.

V and J are TRBV6-5 and TRBJ2-7; D may be TRBD2 (6 bases). Germline assignment: CDR1 MNHEY and CDR2 SVGAGI. Trimming removed 2 bases from V and 2 bases from J, with 13 bases in between. The CDR3 has 15 residues. The CDR3 sequence: CASSYLGRGTYEQYF. The CDR3 region has the DNA TGTGCCAGCAGTTACCTCGGGCGGGGCACCTACGAGCAGTACTTC.

The V call is TRBV4-3, the J call TRBJ2-1, with D tentatively TRBD1 (5 bases). CDR1 LGHNA and CDR2 YSLEER come from the germline V gene. Trimming pared 1 base from V and 6 bases from J, leaving 13 bases between. CDR3 size: 15 residues. The CDR3 DNA reads TGCGCCAGCAGCCAAGGTAGGGGCTTTGCCAATGAGCAGTTCTTC. Amino acids: CASSQGRGFANEQFF.

The rearrangement joins TRBV30 to TRBJ2-6; D ambiguous. There are 12 residues in the CDR3. V lost 5 bases and J lost 4, with 6 bases in between. Germline V gene lookup returns CDR1 GTSNPN and CDR2 SVGIG (reference sequence). The CDR3 is CAWEAGANVLTF. The CDR3 DNA reads TGTGCCTGGGAGGCCGGGGCCAACGTCCTGACTTTC.

This clone has more than one count but fewer than ten. The V gene is TRBV7-9, the J gene TRBJ2-3, with D maybe TRBD1 (5 bases). The germline V gene encodes CDR1 SEHNR and CDR2 FQNEAQ (reference sequence). The V and J ends lost 5 bases and 0 bases respectively, with 12 bases between them. The CDR3 runs to 15 residues. The CDR3: CASSADIASTDTQYF. The CDR3 nucleotides are TGTGCCAGCAGCGCGGACATCGCTAGCACAGATACGCAGTATTTT.